This is a list of T cell receptor beta chains from one sample in a study of cytomegalovirus exposure and HLA in healthy donors. Profiling relied on immunoSEQ multiplex PCR, and the TCRdb table lists in-frame clones only, not all of them. There are tens of thousands of clones in the sample; roughly 94% occur only once, and over 1% lies in the top ten. The material sequenced was PBMCs. These receptors were collected from a woman between 18 and 29 years old in good health and CMV-seronegative. Both conserved end residues are part of each CDR3. Each record gives: V gene, CDR3 length, CDR3 protein.

>TRBV7-6|13
CASSSSGLETQYF
>TRBV28|12
CASSYSGGVEFF
>TRBV28|12
CASSVTGTEQFF
>TRBV7-8|14
CASSLDIGVSPLHF
>TRBV10-2|14
CASSPGPGAPPLHF
>TRBV4-3|13
CASSHGQGYGYTF
>TRBV10-3|14
CAIRERGPGDTQYF
>TRBV10-3|12
CALRTEYNEQFF
>TRBV15|20
CATSRRGGTSGTLVGNEQFF
>TRBV7-8|14
CASSTTGGSEKLFF
>TRBV10-3|14
CAIRPGQGSYEQYF
>TRBV9|16
CASSVAVGLAQETQYF
>TRBV6-1|15
CASSLRTGGAYEQYF
>TRBV5-1|13
CASSTTVNTEAFF
>TRBV27|15
CASSLNPRGSTEAFF
>TRBV4-2|17
CASSQDPTGGGTDTQYF
>TRBV5-1|17
CASSYGLAGALSPEQYF
>TRBV25-1|15
CASSESGHPNSPLHF
>TRBV15|16
CATSRVAGLDTGELFF
>TRBV27|14
CASISLGGGTEAFF
>TRBV4-3|14
CASSHRWRTGELFF
>TRBV4-1|19
CASSQPYGAGERENTEAFF
>TRBV27|14
CASSLRLGDTEAFF
>TRBV5-5|18
CASSFWTFPGQTNYGYTF
>TRBV5-1|18
CASSLTYLTETDWYGYTF
>TRBV29-1|13
CSVPGQGAETQYF
>TRBV27|15
CASSYLGTSTYEQYF
>TRBV5-6|16
CASSLTTGRANEKLFF
>TRBV18|15
CASSPNQGSKSPLHF
>TRBV15|13
CATSGTGTDTQYF
>TRBV9|15
CASSRLGSDSYEQYF
>TRBV28|14
CASSLKAGGTEAFF
>TRBV6-5|10
CASSGDTQYF